Listed below are T cell receptor beta chains from one sample, sequenced in a study of blood T cell repertoires in COVID-19. Assay: immunoSEQ multiplex PCR; the TCRdb copy retains only in-frame clones and omits some. The sample carries more than 250,000 clones, about nine tenths recorded once. Material: peripheral blood. Source of these receptors: a woman between 45 and 65 years old with COVID-19, enrolled during active disease. Both conserved end residues are part of each CDR3. The D gene is left open where the match is weak. Clone size is stated in some rows and not others, as once, few, many or a class when expanded.

v_gene	len	abundance	d_gene	j_gene	CDR3aa	CDR3nt
TRBV7-7	17	.	.	TRBJ2-1	CASSPGQGISSYNEQFF	TGTGCTAGCAGCCCAGGTCAGGGTATAAGCTCCTACAATGAGCAGTTCTTC
TRBV5-4	14	.	TRBD2	TRBJ2-5	CASSLAGGGQTQYF	TGTGCCAGCAGCTTGGCCGGGGGGGGCCAGACCCAGTACTTC
TRBV4-3	13	.	.	TRBJ1-1	CASSQVNRDATFF	TGCGCCAGCAGCCAAGTGAACAGGGATGCGACTTTCTTT
TRBV30	14	.	TRBD2	TRBJ2-1	CAWSGPGLASGQFF	TGTGCCTGGAGTGGTCCGGGACTAGCTAGCGGGCAGTTCTTC
TRBV18	15	once	TRBD1	TRBJ1-5	CASSRDRDSNQPQHF	TGTGCCAGCTCACGGGACAGGGATAGCAATCAGCCCCAGCATTTT
TRBV5-1	15	.	TRBD2	TRBJ2-2	CASRRASSGTGELFF	TGCGCCAGCAGGCGGGCTTCTAGCGGCACCGGGGAGCTGTTTTTT
TRBV9	17	.	TRBD1	TRBJ1-2	CASSAEPTRTGIGGYTF	TGTGCCAGCAGCGCCGAGCCTACCCGGACAGGGATCGGTGGCTACACCTTC
TRBV7-3	14	.	.	TRBJ2-3	CASSLGLSTDTQYF	TGTGCCAGCAGCTTAGGACTCAGCACAGATACGCAGTATTTT
TRBV18	13	.	.	TRBJ2-1	CASSPEFYNEQFF	TGTGCCAGCTCACCAGAGTTTTACAATGAGCAGTTCTTC
TRBV5-1	16	.	.	TRBJ1-2	CASSDTDRRANYGYTF	TGCGCCAGCAGTGATACCGACAGGCGAGCTAACTATGGCTACACCTTC
TRBV2	13	.	.	TRBJ2-2	CASRAEGAGELFF	TGTGCCAGCAGGGCTGAAGGGGCCGGGGAGCTGTTTTTT
TRBV12-3/TRBV12-4	13	.	TRBD1	TRBJ1-2	CASAGQGNYGYTF	TGTGCCAGCGCGGGACAGGGAAACTATGGCTACACCTTC
TRBV27	15	.	.	TRBJ1-2	CASSSPGKGSYGYTF	TGTGCCAGCAGTTCGCCCGGAAAGGGGTCCTATGGCTACACCTTC
TRBV18	15	.	TRBD1	TRBJ2-7	CASSRGQGVLDEQYF	TGTGCCAGCTCCCGGGGACAGGGGGTTTTGGACGAGCAGTACTTC
TRBV13	13	.	TRBD1	TRBJ1-2	CASSQNDRAGYTF	TGTGCCAGCAGCCAAAACGACAGGGCTGGCTACACCTTC
TRBV19	15	.	TRBD1	TRBJ1-2	CASSPWTGQDYGYTF	TGTGCCAGTAGTCCATGGACAGGGCAAGACTATGGCTACACCTTC
TRBV27	15	.	TRBD1	TRBJ1-1	CASIGQGAGDTEAFF	TGTGCCAGCATAGGACAGGGGGCTGGGGACACTGAAGCTTTCTTT
TRBV9	16	.	.	TRBJ2-3	CASSRSARGSTDTQYF	TGTGCCAGCAGCAGGTCGGCTAGGGGAAGCACAGATACGCAGTATTTT
TRBV2	14	.	.	TRBJ2-5	CASSRGGKQETQYF	TGTGCCAGCAGCCGGGGTGGAAAACAAGAGACCCAGTACTTC
TRBV6-5	14	once	.	TRBJ2-5	CASRPLTGSGTQYF	TGTGCCAGCAGACCCCTTACAGGGTCGGGGACCCAGTACTTC
TRBV13	15	.	TRBD2	TRBJ2-5	CASSPGLAGQETQYF	TGTGCCAGCAGCCCGGGACTAGCGGGACAAGAGACCCAGTACTTC
TRBV7-3	14	once	.	TRBJ2-3	CASSPAGSTDTQYF	TGTGCCAGCAGCCCGGCGGGGTCGACAGATACGCAGTATTTT
TRBV3-1/TRBV3-2	14	once	.	TRBJ2-1	CASSQDLAAPEQFF	TGTGCCAGCAGCCAAGATCTGGCGGCCCCCGAGCAGTTCTTC
TRBV30	13	.	TRBD2	TRBJ2-3	CAWSVQGGSLEYF	TGTGCCTGGAGTGTACAAGGCGGGAGTTTGGAGTATTTT
TRBV2	15	.	.	TRBJ1-5	CASSELGQVWQPQHF	TGTGCCAGCAGTGAGTTGGGCCAGGTCTGGCAGCCCCAGCATTTT
TRBV5-4	16	.	.	TRBJ2-2	CASSLAAGSGAGELFF	TGTGCCAGCAGCTTGGCCGCGGGGAGTGGCGCCGGGGAGCTGTTTTTT
TRBV14	15	once	TRBD1	TRBJ2-7	CASSQRQGLSYEQYF	TGTGCCAGCAGCCAGAGACAGGGGCTATCCTACGAGCAGTACTTC
TRBV2	16	.	TRBD1	TRBJ2-3	CASRRNRDRATDTQYF	TGTGCCAGCAGGCGAAACCGGGACAGGGCAACAGATACGCAGTATTTT
TRBV2	12	once	.	TRBJ1-2	CASSNRVPGYTF	TGTGCCAGCAGCAACAGGGTTCCCGGCTACACCTTC
TRBV7-2	15	once	TRBD1	TRBJ2-1	CASSLRPGQDNEQFF	TGTGCCAGCAGCTTAAGGCCGGGACAGGACAATGAGCAGTTCTTC
TRBV30	13	.	TRBD1	TRBJ1-6	CAAQGAYNSPLHF	TGTGCCGCACAGGGGGCCTATAATTCACCCCTCCACTTT
TRBV6-2/TRBV6-3	16	once	.	TRBJ2-3	CASSFQTWSPGDTQYF	TGTGCCAGCAGTTTCCAAACTTGGTCCCCAGGAGATACGCAGTATTTT
TRBV10-1	16	.	.	TRBJ1-5	CASSIRQFNSNQPQHF	TGCGCCAGCAGCATTAGACAGTTTAATAGCAATCAGCCCCAGCATTTT
TRBV6-2/TRBV6-3	16	.	TRBD2	TRBJ2-1	CASSYWPAGGDNEQFF	TGTGCCAGCAGTTACTGGCCAGCGGGGGGGGACAATGAGCAGTTCTTC
TRBV6-1	15	.	TRBD1	TRBJ2-1	CASSEIGDRDNEQFF	TGTGCCAGCAGTGAGATAGGGGACAGAGACAATGAGCAGTTCTTC
TRBV6-5	11	.	.	TRBJ2-1	CASAGWDEQFF	TGTGCCAGCGCGGGGTGGGATGAGCAGTTCTTC
TRBV5-5	13	few	TRBD1	TRBJ1-2	CASSLTGQGGYTF	TGTGCCAGCAGCTTAACAGGACAGGGGGGCTACACCTTC